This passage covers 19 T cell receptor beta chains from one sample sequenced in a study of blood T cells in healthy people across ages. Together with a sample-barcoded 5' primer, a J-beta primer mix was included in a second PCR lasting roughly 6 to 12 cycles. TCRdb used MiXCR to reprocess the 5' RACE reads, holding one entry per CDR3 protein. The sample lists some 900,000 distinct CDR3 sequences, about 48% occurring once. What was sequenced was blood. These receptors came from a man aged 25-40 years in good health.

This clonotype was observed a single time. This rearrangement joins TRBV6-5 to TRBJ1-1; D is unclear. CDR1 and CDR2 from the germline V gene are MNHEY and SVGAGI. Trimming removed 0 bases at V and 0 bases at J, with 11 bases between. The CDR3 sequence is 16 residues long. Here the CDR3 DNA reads TGTGCCAGCAGTTACTCGGGAGGGAACATGAACACTGAAGCTTTCTTT. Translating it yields CASSYSGGNMNTEAFF.

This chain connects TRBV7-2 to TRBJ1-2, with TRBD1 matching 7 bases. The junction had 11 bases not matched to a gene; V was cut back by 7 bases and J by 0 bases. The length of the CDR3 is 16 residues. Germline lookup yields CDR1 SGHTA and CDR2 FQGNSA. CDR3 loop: CASTQGGQEANYGYTF. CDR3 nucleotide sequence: TGTGCCAGCACCCAGGGGGGGCAGGAAGCTAACTATGGCTACACCTTC. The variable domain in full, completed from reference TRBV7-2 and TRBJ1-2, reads GAGVSQSPSNKVTEKGKDVELRCDPISGHTALYWYRQSLGQGLEFLIYFQGNSAPDKSGLPSDRFSAERTGGSVSTLTIQRTQQEDSAVYLCASTQGGQEANYGYTFGSGTRLTVV.

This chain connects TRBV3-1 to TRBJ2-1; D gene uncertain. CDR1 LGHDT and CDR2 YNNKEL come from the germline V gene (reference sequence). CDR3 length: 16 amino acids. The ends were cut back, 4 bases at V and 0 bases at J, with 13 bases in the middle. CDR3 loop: CASSPAVHGSYNEQFF. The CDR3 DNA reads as TGTGCCAGCAGCCCCGCGGTTCATGGCTCCTACAATGAGCAGTTCTTC.

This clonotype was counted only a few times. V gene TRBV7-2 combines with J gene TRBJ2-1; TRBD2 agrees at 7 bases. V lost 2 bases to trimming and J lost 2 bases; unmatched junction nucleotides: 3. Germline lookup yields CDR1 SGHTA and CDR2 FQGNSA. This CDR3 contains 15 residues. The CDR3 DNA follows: TGTGCCAGCAGCTTACTTGGGGGGGCCTACAATGAGCAGTTCTTC. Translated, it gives CASSLLGGAYNEQFF.

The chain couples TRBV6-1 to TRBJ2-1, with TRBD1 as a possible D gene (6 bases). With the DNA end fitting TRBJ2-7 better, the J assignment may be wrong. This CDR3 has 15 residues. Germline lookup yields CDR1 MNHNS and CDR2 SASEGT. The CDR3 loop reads CASSVSATGSNEQYF. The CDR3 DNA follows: TGTGCCAGCAGTGTGTCGGCGACAGGTTCTAATGAGCAGTACTTC.

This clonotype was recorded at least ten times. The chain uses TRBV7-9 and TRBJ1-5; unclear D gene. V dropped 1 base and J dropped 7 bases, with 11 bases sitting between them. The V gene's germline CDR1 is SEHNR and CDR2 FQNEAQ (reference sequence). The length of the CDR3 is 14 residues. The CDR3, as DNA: TGTGCCAGCAGCTTAGACATCACGAGGCAGCCCCAGCATTTT. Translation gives CASSLDITRQPQHF.

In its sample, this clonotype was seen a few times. The CDR3 sequence is CSARVGFGREEQYF. CDR3 coding DNA: TGCAGTGCTAGAGTAGGATTTGGCAGGGAAGAGCAGTACTTC. The rearrangement links TRBV20-1 to TRBJ2-7; D possibly corresponds to TRBD1 (5 bases). Germline loops: CDR1 DFQATT, CDR2 SNEGSKA (reference sequence). Between the trimmed V and J ends, which lost 1 base and 7 bases, there was a span of 17 bases. The CDR3 contains 14 residues.

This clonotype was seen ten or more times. CDR3 loop: CASSFSGTPQETQYF. CDR3 sequence (DNA): TGTGCCAGCAGTTTCTCCGGGACACCACAAGAGACCCAGTACTTC. The V and J genes are TRBV28 and TRBJ2-5; D may be TRBD1 (6 bases). The CDR3 sequence is 15 residues long. V lost 3 bases to trimming and J lost 2 bases, with 13 bases between them. Germline V lookup: CDR1 MDHEN, CDR2 SYDVKM. Together with reference TRBV28 and TRBJ2-5, the CDR3 gives the full variable domain: DVKVTQSSRYLVKRTGEKVFLECVQDMDHENMFWYRQDPGLGLRLIYFSYDVKMKEKGDIPEGYSVSREKKERFSLILESASTNQTSMYLCASSFSGTPQETQYFGPGTRLLVL.

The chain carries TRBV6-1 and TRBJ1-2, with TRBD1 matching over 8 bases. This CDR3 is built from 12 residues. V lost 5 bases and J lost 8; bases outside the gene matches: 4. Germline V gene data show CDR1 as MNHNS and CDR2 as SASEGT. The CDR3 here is CASSWDRRGYTF. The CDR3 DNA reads TGTGCCAGCAGTTGGGACAGGCGCGGCTACACCTTC.

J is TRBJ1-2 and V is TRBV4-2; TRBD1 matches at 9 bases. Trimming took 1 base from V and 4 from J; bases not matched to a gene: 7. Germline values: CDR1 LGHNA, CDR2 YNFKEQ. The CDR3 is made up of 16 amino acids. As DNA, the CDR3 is TGTGCCAGCAGCCAAGTGGGGACAGGGACTGGCTATGGCTACACCTTC. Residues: CASSQVGTGTGYGYTF.

The CDR3 reads CASGGRETQYF. In nucleotides, the CDR3 is TGTGCTAGTGGGGGTCGGGAGACCCAGTACTTC. The chain uses TRBV12-5 and TRBJ2-5, with D unresolved. The CDR3 loop spans 11 amino acids. CDR1 is LGHNT, CDR2 FRNRAP, per germline. Trimming shortened V by 6 bases and J by 5 bases, and 7 bases separated the two germline ends.

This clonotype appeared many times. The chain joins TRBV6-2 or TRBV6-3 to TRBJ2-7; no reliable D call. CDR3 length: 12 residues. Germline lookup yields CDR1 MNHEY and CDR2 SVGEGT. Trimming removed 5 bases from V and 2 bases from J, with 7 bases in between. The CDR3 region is CASSPPAYEQYF. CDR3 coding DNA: TGTGCCAGCAGTCCTCCCGCCTACGAGCAGTACTTC.

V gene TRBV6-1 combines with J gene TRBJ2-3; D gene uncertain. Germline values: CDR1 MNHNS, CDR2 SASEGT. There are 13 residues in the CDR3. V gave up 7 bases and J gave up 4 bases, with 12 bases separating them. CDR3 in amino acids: CASMKRGADTQYF. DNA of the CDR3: TGTGCCAGCATGAAAAGAGGTGCAGATACGCAGTATTTT.

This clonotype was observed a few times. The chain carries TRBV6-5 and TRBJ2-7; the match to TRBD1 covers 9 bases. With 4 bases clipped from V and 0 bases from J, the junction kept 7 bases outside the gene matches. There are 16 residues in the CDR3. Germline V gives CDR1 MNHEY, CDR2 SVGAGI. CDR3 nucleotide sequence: TGTGCCAGCAGTTTAGCTCCGGGACAGGGCTCCTACGAGCAGTACTTC. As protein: CASSLAPGQGSYEQYF.

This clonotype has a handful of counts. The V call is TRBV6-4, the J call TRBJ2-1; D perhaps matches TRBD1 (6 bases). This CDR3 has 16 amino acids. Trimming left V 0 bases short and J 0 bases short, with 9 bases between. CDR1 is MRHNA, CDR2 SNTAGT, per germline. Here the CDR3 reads CASSDSDRSSYNEQFF. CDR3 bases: TGTGCCAGCAGTGACTCCGACAGGAGCTCCTACAATGAGCAGTTCTTC.

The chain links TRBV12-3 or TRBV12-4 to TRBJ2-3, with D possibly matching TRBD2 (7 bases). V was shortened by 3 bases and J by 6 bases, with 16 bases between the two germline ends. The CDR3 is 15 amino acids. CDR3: CASSLAGAHLDTQYF. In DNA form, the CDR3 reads TGTGCCAGCAGTTTGGCGGGGGCACATCTGGATACGCAGTATTTT.

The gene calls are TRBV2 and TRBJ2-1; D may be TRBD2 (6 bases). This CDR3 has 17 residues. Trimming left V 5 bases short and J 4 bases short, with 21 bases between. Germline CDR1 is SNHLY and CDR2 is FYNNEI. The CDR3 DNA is TGTGCCAGCAGTAGTGGAGCCCGGGACTGGCAGTACAATGAGCAGTTCTTC. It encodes CASSSGARDWQYNEQFF.

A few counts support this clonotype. This CDR3 reads CSAEPGHRTDTQYF. The DNA for the CDR3 is TGCAGCGCCGAACCGGGACACCGCACAGATACGCAGTATTTT. The rearrangement joins TRBV29-1 to TRBJ2-3; maybe TRBD1 (6 bases). V dropped 7 bases and J dropped 1 base, with 15 bases sitting between them. The CDR3 sequence is 14 residues long. Germline lookup yields CDR1 SQVTM and CDR2 ANQGSEA.

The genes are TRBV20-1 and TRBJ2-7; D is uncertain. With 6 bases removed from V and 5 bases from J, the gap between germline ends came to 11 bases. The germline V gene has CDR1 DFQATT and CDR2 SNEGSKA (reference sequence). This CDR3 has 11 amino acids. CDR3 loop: CSAPLMDEQYF. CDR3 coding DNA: TGCAGTGCACCCTTGATGGACGAGCAGTACTTC.